This T cell receptor (beta chain) emerged from a study of T cells in Graves' hyperthyroidism and ophthalmopathy. For the study at large: Pretreatment peripheral blood was obtained at initial diagnosis. Study-level findings and limits: Ophthalmopathy, which appeared later, was predicted by the model a median 6.5 months before onset. Ophthalmopathy was told apart from stable hyperthyroidism by a 13 V-J model.

The V gene's germline CDR1 is LGHNA and CDR2 YNFKEQ. V shed 1 base, J shed 2 bases, and the junction held 5 bases outside the gene matches. The CDR3 totals 17 residues. As concerns this clonotype: Its antigen is unknown.

What was amplified from RNA transcripts were TCR beta CDR3 regions. RT-PCR in the first round (using the HTBI primer set) targeted the TCR CDR3. One entry per CDR3 protein results from TCRdb running MiXCR on the multiplex PCR reads. The table lists approximately 530,000 distinct CDR3 sequences, 16% of them singletons. The source material was blood. This sequence originates from a woman aged 18 to 35 with Graves' hyperthyroidism. This rearrangement joins TRBV4-2 to TRBJ2-1; 10 bases match TRBD1. The CDR3 DNA is TGTGCCAGCAGCCAAGGACAGGGGGCTAGTACCTACAATGAGCAGTTCTTC. Translated: CASSQGQGASTYNEQFF.